The rows below give T cell receptor beta chains drawn from one sample of a study of T cell responses to AZD1222 COVID-19 vaccine. Profiled with immunoSEQ multiplex PCR; TCRdb holds only in-frame clones, not every one. This table holds fewer than 150,000 clones, roughly nine tenths found once. Sequencing was performed on peripheral blood, taken 28 days after the second AZD1222 dose. All receptors derive from an adult who received the AZD1222 COVID-19 vaccine. CDR3s include the opening cysteine and the closing phenylalanine or tryptophan. The D gene is left open where the match is weak. A clone size is listed for some rows: how often the clone was seen (once, few, many), or a class if it is expanded.

>NA|NA|TRBV19|TRBJ1-5
CASGFWGNQPQHF
TGTGCCAGTGGGTTCTGGGGCAATCAGCCCCAGCATTTT
>NA|NA|TRBV6-5|TRBJ1-1
CASSLVPFRMNTEAFF
TGTGCCAGCAGTTTGGTGCCATTCAGGATGAACACTGAAGCTTTCTTT
>few|NA|TRBV6-5|TRBJ2-7
CASHPGESYEQYF
TGTGCCAGCCACCCGGGGGAGAGTTACGAGCAGTACTTC
>NA|NA|TRBV7-8|TRBJ1-1
CASSVQGGTEAFF
TGTGCCAGCAGCGTCCAGGGAGGGACTGAAGCTTTCTTT
>NA|NA|TRBV29-1|TRBJ1-6
CSASNGGDSPLHF
TGCAGCGCCTCGAATGGGGGGGATTCACCCCTCCACTTT
>NA|NA|TRBV27|TRBJ2-7
CASRGTQSSYEQYF
TGTGCCAGCAGGGGAACACAGAGCTCCTACGAGCAGTACTTC
>NA|NA|TRBV19|TRBJ1-6
CASSRARENNSPLHF
TGTGCCAGTAGTAGGGCCAGGGAAAATAATTCACCCCTCCACTTT
>NA|NA|TRBV19|TRBJ1-5
CASHKHGNQPQHF
TGTGCCAGCCACAAGCACGGCAATCAGCCCCAGCATTTT
>NA|TRBD1|TRBV10-2|TRBJ1-2
CASSEIKGQGKGYTF
TGCGCCAGCAGTGAAATAAAGGGACAGGGGAAGGGCTACACCTTC
>NA|TRBD2|TRBV6-6|TRBJ2-3
CASTSGPSHTQYF
TGTGCCAGCACTAGCGGGCCTTCACATACGCAGTATTTT
>once|NA|TRBV18|TRBJ2-2
CASSPTDRNTGELFF
TGTGCCAGCTCACCAACGGACAGAAACACCGGGGAGCTGTTTTTT